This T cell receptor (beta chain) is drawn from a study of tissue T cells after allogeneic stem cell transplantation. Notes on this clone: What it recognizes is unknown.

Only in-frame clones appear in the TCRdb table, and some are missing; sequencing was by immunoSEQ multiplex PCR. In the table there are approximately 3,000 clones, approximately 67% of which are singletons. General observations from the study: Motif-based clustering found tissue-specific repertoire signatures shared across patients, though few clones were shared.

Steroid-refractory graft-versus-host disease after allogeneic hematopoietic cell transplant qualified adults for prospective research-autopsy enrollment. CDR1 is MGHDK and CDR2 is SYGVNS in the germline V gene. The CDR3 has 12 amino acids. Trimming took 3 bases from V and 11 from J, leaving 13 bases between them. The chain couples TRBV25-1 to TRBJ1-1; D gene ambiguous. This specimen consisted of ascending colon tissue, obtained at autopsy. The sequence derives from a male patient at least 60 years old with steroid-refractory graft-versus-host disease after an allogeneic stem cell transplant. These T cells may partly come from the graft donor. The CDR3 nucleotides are TGTGCCAGCAGTGAGGGCCTAGCAAGGGCTTTCTTT. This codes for CASSEGLARAFF.